The 28 T cell receptor beta chains reported below all come from one sample, sequenced in a study of OX40 agonist ivuxolimab in advanced cancers. The assay was immunoSEQ multiplex PCR, and TCRdb's table has in-frame clones only and misses some. The table records 65,000 to 85,000 clones, around 80% of them present only once. The input for sequencing was CD4+ or CD8+ T cells sorted from blood, taken in a trial of the OX40 agonist ivuxolimab. The receptors stem from an adult with an advanced solid tumor such as melanoma, head and neck, liver or kidney cancer.

This chain's CDR3 is CASSSVDEQYF. The DNA of the CDR3 is TGTGCCAGCAGTTCGGTGGACGAGCAGTACTTC. The rearrangement links TRBV25-1 to TRBJ2-7, with D uncertain. V was cut by 5 bases and J by 5 bases, with 7 bases left in between. Germline V gene lookup returns CDR1 MGHDK and CDR2 SYGVNS. The CDR3 runs 11 residues.

This clone was detected only once. CDR3 sequence: CAISEWRAGETQYF. The CDR3 DNA follows: TGTGCCATCAGTGAGTGGAGGGCCGGAGAGACCCAGTACTTC. The chain links TRBV10-3 to TRBJ2-5, with D perhaps matching TRBD2 (6 bases). The V end was cut by 1 base, the J end by 4 bases, with 10 bases between. Germline CDR1 reads ENHRY; CDR2 reads SYGVKD. The CDR3 runs to 14 residues.

The count of this clone is one. This chain uses TRBV10-1 with TRBJ1-5, with 7 bases matching TRBD1. Germline assignment: CDR1 WNHNN and CDR2 SYGVQD (reference sequence). The CDR3 contains 17 residues. V lost 3 bases to trimming and J lost 0 bases; unmatched junction nucleotides: 8. CDR3 nucleotide sequence: TGCGCCAGCAGTGAAATGGGACAGCATGATAGCAATCAGCCCCAGCATTTT. This gives the protein CASSEMGQHDSNQPQHF.

The V gene is TRBV6-5, the J gene TRBJ2-3; D remains unclear. Germline V gene lookup returns CDR1 MNHEY and CDR2 SVGAGI. V lost 10 bases to trimming and J lost 2 bases, with 13 bases between them. The CDR3 extends over 13 amino acids. This CDR3 reads CATADQNTDTQYF. CDR3 in DNA: TGTGCCACCGCCGACCAAAACACAGATACGCAGTATTTT.

The chain joins TRBV19 to TRBJ1-1; D is perhaps TRBD1 (6 bases). The V and J ends lost 0 bases and 0 bases respectively, with 8 bases between them. The CDR3 loop spans 15 amino acids. Germline V gene lookup returns CDR1 LNHDA and CDR2 SQIVND (reference sequence). CDR3 DNA: TGTGCCAGTAGTATAGATCACAGGGTGAACACTGAAGCTTTCTTT. Amino acids: CASSIDHRVNTEAFF.

Here the CDR3 DNA reads TGTGCCAGCAGCTTCCGAGGGAACCACGAGCAGTACTTC. This encodes CASSFRGNHEQYF. The chain employs TRBV7-3 and TRBJ2-7; TRBD2 is a possible D gene (5 bases). This CDR3 comprises 13 residues. The V gene's germline CDR1 is SGHTA and CDR2 FQGTGA. V was pared by 3 bases and J by 5 bases, with 11 bases between.

The chain has TRBV7-9 and TRBJ2-2, with D possibly TRBD2 on 5 matching bases. This CDR3 spans 17 amino acids. Trimming pared 5 bases from V and 1 base from J, leaving 17 bases between. Germline CDR1 and CDR2: SEHNR and FQNEAQ (reference sequence). The CDR3: CASSPTPNGMNTGELFF. The CDR3 DNA is TGTGCCAGCAGCCCAACCCCCAACGGGATGAACACCGGGGAGCTGTTTTTT. Full variable domain (rest looked up from reference TRBV7-9 and TRBJ2-2): DTGVSQNPRHKITKRGQNVTFRCDPISEHNRLYWYRQTLGQGPEFLTYFQNEAQLEKSRLLSDRFSAERPKGSFSTLEIQRTEQGDSAMYLCASSPTPNGMNTGELFFGEGSRLTVL.

The CDR3 here is CASTPDRGLFLTNEKLFF. The CDR3 DNA follows: TGTGCCAGCACCCCGGACAGGGGACTCTTCTTAACTAATGAAAAACTGTTTTTT. The chain recombines TRBV28 with TRBJ1-4; 9 bases agree with TRBD1. This CDR3 has 18 amino acids. Trimming cost V 7 bases and J 1 base; bases outside gene matches: 13. The germline V gene has CDR1 MDHEN and CDR2 SYDVKM.

This chain connects TRBV2 to TRBJ2-2, with 8 bases that match TRBD1. Per the germline V gene, CDR1 is SNHLY and CDR2 is FYNNEI. CDR3 length: 18 residues. The trim removed 3 bases at V and 5 bases at J, leaving 14 bases unmatched. The CDR3, as DNA: TGTGCCAGCAGTGACGCGACAGGGGCGCTATTCCCTACCGGGGAGCTGTTTTTT. This encodes CASSDATGALFPTGELFF.

J is TRBJ2-1 and V is TRBV6-1; 12 bases fit TRBD2. This CDR3 spans 18 amino acids. The germline CDR1 and CDR2 sequences are MNHNS and SASEGT. V shed 7 bases and J 4 bases; nucleotides not matched to a gene: 14. Here the CDR3 DNA reads TGTGCCAGCACTGAGACTAGCGGGGGTTCTAATACGTACAATGAGCAGTTCTTC. Its protein is CASTETSGGSNTYNEQFF.

In its sample, this clone was seen a few times. DNA for the CDR3: TGTGCCAGCAGCTTAAGACAGGGAGGGGGTCAAGAGCAGTTCTTC. It codes for CASSLRQGGGQEQFF. J is TRBJ2-1 and V is TRBV7-2; D is tentatively TRBD1 or TRBD2 (7 bases each). Deletions cut 2 bases from V and 10 bases from J, with 18 bases between. CDR3 length equals 15 residues. From germline, CDR1 is SGHTA and CDR2 FQGNSA.

The chain couples TRBV5-4 to TRBJ2-7; the D call may be TRBD1 or TRBD2 (5 bases each). The CDR3 spans 15 residues. Trimming removed 7 bases at V and 0 bases at J, with 17 bases between. Germline CDR1 and CDR2: SGHNT and YYREEE (reference sequence). CDR3 bases: TGTGCCAGCGGACTGGGACCTACGAGCTCCTACGAGCAGTACTTC. This codes for CASGLGPTSSYEQYF.

This clone was seen only once. This chain links TRBV30 with TRBJ2-5; D not resolved. Trimming cost V 5 bases and J 2 bases, with 6 bases left between them. Germline CDR1 and CDR2: GTSNPN and SVGIG (reference sequence). The CDR3 runs 11 residues. The CDR3 nucleotides are TGTGCCTGGGCGCTACAAGAGACCCAGTACTTC. It translates to CAWALQETQYF.

This clone was recorded once. The chain recombines TRBV19 with TRBJ1-3; 8 bases line up with TRBD1. This CDR3 region has 14 residues. J lost 2 bases, V lost 6 bases, and 3 bases had no gene match. Germline CDR1 reads LNHDA; CDR2 reads SQIVND (reference sequence). The CDR3 region has the DNA TGTGCCAGTAGCCGGACAGGGACTGGAAACACCATATATTTT. As protein: CASSRTGTGNTIYF.

This clone was seen once. This rearrangement joins TRBV7-2 to TRBJ2-7, with TRBD2 identical over 10 bases. This CDR3 has 17 amino acids. The V gene's germline CDR1 is SGHTA and CDR2 FQGNSA. J was trimmed by 4 bases and V by 2 bases; bases with no gene match: 11. CDR3 sequence reads: CASSLRGSSGRFYEQYF. The CDR3 DNA reads as TGTGCCAGCAGCTTACGAGGGTCTAGCGGGAGATTTTACGAGCAGTACTTC.

V is TRBV18 and J is TRBJ2-5; 7 bases map to TRBD1. CDR3 length: 14 amino acids. Germline CDR1 reads KGHSH; CDR2 reads LQKENI. V lost 3 bases, J lost 5 bases, and 6 bases stayed unmatched. CDR3 residues: CASSPRTGAETQYF. The CDR3 DNA reads TGTGCCAGCTCACCCCGGACAGGTGCTGAGACCCAGTACTTC.

V and J are TRBV7-2 and TRBJ2-2; tentatively, D is TRBD2 (5 bases). Germline V lookup: CDR1 SGHTA, CDR2 FQGNSA. The CDR3 is 14 residues long. Trimming took 3 bases from V and 7 from J, leaving 12 bases between them. CDR3 in DNA: TGTGCCAGCAGCTTTTTTCCGGCGGGCGGGGAGCTGTTTTTT. This translates into CASSFFPAGGELFF.

This chain connects TRBV7-9 to TRBJ1-2, with 7 bases lining up with TRBD1. The CDR3 length is 13 residues. V dropped 1 base and J dropped 8; count of bases not matched to a gene: 4. From germline, CDR1 is SEHNR and CDR2 FQNEAQ (reference sequence). CDR3 nucleotide sequence: TGTGCCAGCAGCTTAGAGGGGGCTGGAGGCTACACCTTC. It translates to CASSLEGAGGYTF.

The chain employs TRBV27 and TRBJ2-4, with TRBD1 matching 10 bases. V trimming: 2 bases; J trimming: 8 bases; junction bases outside the gene matches: 9. The CDR3 has 16 residues. CDR1 and CDR2 from the germline V gene are MNHEY and SMNVEV (reference sequence). Written as DNA, the CDR3 is TGTGCCAGCAGTTTAAGGAGGGACAGGGGTCAGGACATTCAGTACTTC. This sequence encodes CASSLRRDRGQDIQYF.

This clone has more than one count but fewer than ten. The V call is TRBV28, the J call TRBJ1-2; D may be TRBD1 (5 bases). Germline loops: CDR1 MDHEN, CDR2 SYDVKM. Trimming removed 11 bases from V and 2 bases from J, with 27 bases in between. This CDR3 region has 17 residues. The CDR3 protein is CAGNSNAVGELNYGYTF. The CDR3 region has the DNA TGTGCCGGGAATAGCAACGCAGTAGGGGAATTGAACTATGGCTACACCTTC.

J is TRBJ1-2 and V is TRBV6-6; D is unresolved. The CDR3 is made up of 12 amino acids. The germline V gene has CDR1 MNHNY and CDR2 SVGAGI (reference sequence). V lost 6 bases, J lost 4 bases, and 9 bases lay in between. The CDR3, as DNA: TGTGCCAGCAGCGGCAGTAGCTATGGCTACACCTTC. Translation: CASSGSSYGYTF.

The chain carries TRBV19 and TRBJ1-1; D is possibly TRBD1 (5 bases). Germline V gene lookup returns CDR1 LNHDA and CDR2 SQIVND (reference sequence). This CDR3 has 13 residues. With 9 bases removed from V and 0 bases from J, the gap between germline ends came to 11 bases. CDR3 in DNA: TGTGCCAGCGCGGGACTAATGAACACTGAAGCTTTCTTT. The encoded protein is CASAGLMNTEAFF.

The J gene is TRBJ1-3, the V gene TRBV5-1, with D hard to call. The CDR3 contains 19 residues. V lost 2 bases, J lost 0 bases, and 21 bases lay in between. Germline V lookup: CDR1 SGHRS, CDR2 YFSETQ. This CDR3 reads CASSLGKTGGSSSGNTIYF. DNA for the CDR3: TGCGCCAGCAGCTTAGGGAAGACGGGAGGGTCAAGCTCTGGAAACACCATATATTTT.

J is TRBJ2-5 and V is TRBV5-1, with 10 bases identical to TRBD2. V shed 6 bases and J 3 bases; nucleotides not matched to a gene: 11. The CDR3 spans 16 residues. Germline values: CDR1 SGHRS, CDR2 YFSETQ. For the CDR3, the DNA is TGCGCCAGCACCCAATCAGCGGGAGGGCCTGAAGAGACCCAGTACTTC. Residues: CASTQSAGGPEETQYF.

V and J are TRBV11-3 and TRBJ2-7, with a weak D call TRBD1 (6 bases). The CDR3 has 14 amino acids. Trimming left V 1 base short and J 4 bases short, with 11 bases between. Looked up from germline, CDR1 is SGHNT and CDR2 is YENEEA. CDR3 in DNA: TGTGCCAGCAGCTTAGCGAGAACAGGGTACGAGCAGTACTTC. It codes for CASSLARTGYEQYF. The full variable domain, with the rest looked up from reference TRBV11-3 and TRBJ2-7, is EAGVVQSPRYKIIEKKQPVAFWCNPISGHNTLYWYLQNLGQGPELLIRYENEEAVDDSQLPKDRFSAERLKGVDSTLKIQPAELGDSAVYLCASSLARTGYEQYFGPGTRLTVT.

V usage is TRBV9 and J usage is TRBJ1-6, with TRBD1 as a possible D gene (6 bases). CDR3 length equals 16 residues. Per the germline V gene, CDR1 is SGDLS and CDR2 is YYNGEE. V lost 4 bases, J lost 9 bases, and 20 bases lay in between. In DNA form, the CDR3 reads TGTGCCAGCAGCCTACGCCCGCAGGGGTCAGGTTCACCCCTCCACTTT. Its protein product is CASSLRPQGSGSPLHF.

The chain combines TRBV7-3 with TRBJ2-1; maybe TRBD1 (6 bases). Trimming removed 3 bases at V and 2 bases at J, with 8 bases between. From germline, CDR1 is SGHTA and CDR2 FQGTGA. The CDR3 length is 14 residues. In nucleotides, the CDR3 is TGTGCCAGCAGCTTTCAGGGGACCTACAATGAGCAGTTCTTC. It translates to CASSFQGTYNEQFF.

The chain has TRBV6-5 and TRBJ2-5; possibly TRBD2 for D (6 bases). Germline CDR1 MNHEY, CDR2 SVGAGI. CDR3 length equals 14 residues. The ends were cut back, 7 bases at V and 2 bases at J, with 14 bases in the middle. CDR3: CASTPRTTQETQYF. In nucleotides, the CDR3 is TGTGCCAGCACCCCCAGGACTACTCAAGAGACCCAGTACTTC.